Listed below are T cell receptor beta chains from one sample, sequenced in a study of cytomegalovirus exposure and HLA in healthy donors. The data were produced by immunoSEQ multiplex PCR, yet TCRdb's version contains in-frame clones alone and is incomplete. The sample has 50,000 to 80,000 clones, 90% to 95% seen once. The sample taken for sequencing was PBMCs. The receptors stem from a woman aged 18 to 35 in good health and CMV-seropositive. CDR3s include the opening cysteine and the closing phenylalanine or tryptophan. A D gene is named only where the DNA matches it firmly. Expanded clones get a size class; other rows say once, few or many, or leave the size out.

TGCACCAGCAGCCCACCCCCCCCGGAGGCCTACGAGCAGTACTTC | CTSSPPPPEAYEQYF | TRBJ2-7 | TRBV1 | - | -
TGTGCCAGCAGCCGACACAGAGGAGGCACCGGGGAGCTGTTTTTT | CASSRHRGGTGELFF | TRBJ2-2 | TRBV7-9 | - | -
TGTGCCAGCGGGACTAGCGGGACCACAGATACGCAGTATTTT | CASGTSGTTDTQYF | TRBJ2-3 | TRBV6-5 | - | TRBD2
TGTGCCAGCAGTTACGGAGGACGCCACGAGCAGTACTTC | CASSYGGRHEQYF | TRBJ2-7 | TRBV6-6 | - | -
TGTGCCACCAGCAGAGAGGCAGCGTCGGGTAATGAAAAACTGTTTTTT | CATSREAASGNEKLFF | TRBJ1-4 | TRBV15 | - | -
TGTGCCATCGGAGGATACTCTGGAAACACCATATATTTT | CAIGGYSGNTIYF | TRBJ1-3 | TRBV10-3 | once | -
TGTGCCAGCAGCTTGGGTATAGTGCCCGGGGAGCTGTTTTTT | CASSLGIVPGELFF | TRBJ2-2 | TRBV5-4 | - | -
TGTGCCAGCCATCCGCCCTCCGGACTAGCGAGAGAGACCCAGTACTTC | CASHPPSGLARETQYF | TRBJ2-5 | TRBV28 | - | TRBD2
TGTGCCAGCAGTGATTTTACAGGAGGGACTAATGAAAAACTGTTTTTT | CASSDFTGGTNEKLFF | TRBJ1-4 | TRBV2 | - | -
TGTGCCAGCAGCTTACTCGACCCGCGACAGGGTCCTGATGGCTACACCTTC | CASSLLDPRQGPDGYTF | TRBJ1-2 | TRBV9 | - | TRBD1
TGTGCAAGTCGCTTGGAGGGGCGGGGACAGGGGTCGGATCAGCCCCAGCATTTT | CASRLEGRGQGSDQPQHF | TRBJ1-5 | TRBV12-2 | - | -
TGTGCCAGCAGCGGTAGCGGGAGGCTCACCGGGGAGCTGTTTTTT | CASSGSGRLTGELFF | TRBJ2-2 | TRBV2 | - | TRBD2
TGCGCCAGTAAGTCGACAGGGTTGAACACTGAAGCTTTCTTT | CASKSTGLNTEAFF | TRBJ1-1 | TRBV5-1 | - | TRBD1
TGTGCCAGCTCACCACCCTCGGGGACTGAAGCTTTCTTT | CASSPPSGTEAFF | TRBJ1-1 | TRBV18 | - | -
TGTGCCATCAGGGGGACTTCCCAAGAGACCCAGTACTTC | CAIRGTSQETQYF | TRBJ2-5 | TRBV10-3 | once | -
TGTGCCAGCAGTTCTCAAACCAGGGCGTCAAAAAATGGCTACACCTTC | CASSSQTRASKNGYTF | TRBJ1-2 | TRBV6-5 | - | -
TGTGCCAGCAGCTACAGGGAAAACTATGGCTACACCTTC | CASSYRENYGYTF | TRBJ1-2 | TRBV7-9 | - | -
TGTGCCAGCAGAAAGACGGCAGGGGGCCTTAATGAAAAACTGTTTTTT | CASRKTAGGLNEKLFF | TRBJ1-4 | TRBV25-1 | - | TRBD1
TGCGCCAGCAGCTTCGGCGGCGGGCGTGATGAAAAACTGTTTTTT | CASSFGGGRDEKLFF | TRBJ1-4 | TRBV4-1 | - | -
TGTGCCAGACTTCCCCCGGGACAGGGTGACGCTAACTATGGCTACACCTTC | CARLPPGQGDANYGYTF | TRBJ1-2 | TRBV2 | - | TRBD1
TGTGCCAGCAGCTTCCCCTCCGGGACAGGGTATGCAGATACGCAGTATTTT | CASSFPSGTGYADTQYF | TRBJ2-3 | TRBV7-9 | - | TRBD1
TGTGCCAGCAGCATTAGGGGGACCTCCGATACGCAGTATTTT | CASSIRGTSDTQYF | TRBJ2-3 | TRBV7-9 | - | -
TGTGCCAGCAGTGCCCAGGTTAGCAATCAGCCCCAGCATTTT | CASSAQVSNQPQHF | TRBJ1-5 | TRBV2 | - | -
TGTGCCTGGAGTCCGGGACAGATTAATTCACCCCTCCACTTT | CAWSPGQINSPLHF | TRBJ1-6 | TRBV30 | - | TRBD1
TGTGCCAGCAGTTTCCTCGGACAGGTCCTCTCCTACGAGCAGTACTTC | CASSFLGQVLSYEQYF | TRBJ2-7 | TRBV6-5 | - | TRBD1
TGCGCCAGCAGCTTGGGTCGAGCGGGGGGTACAGATACGCAGTATTTT | CASSLGRAGGTDTQYF | TRBJ2-3 | TRBV5-1 | - | TRBD2
TGCAGCGTTCGGACAGGGGGCCGGTCCGGGGAGCTGTTTTTT | CSVRTGGRSGELFF | TRBJ2-2 | TRBV29-1 | - | TRBD1
TGTGCCAGCAGCGTAGGGCGGGGAGGCTACGAGCAGTACTTC | CASSVGRGGYEQYF | TRBJ2-7 | TRBV9 | - | -
TGTGCCATCACCTCGACGGAGTATGGCTACACCTTC | CAITSTEYGYTF | TRBJ1-2 | TRBV10-3 | - | -
TGTGCCAGCTCACCACGTGCTTTACAGGGAACGAACACCGGGGAGCTGTTTTTT | CASSPRALQGTNTGELFF | TRBJ2-2 | TRBV18 | - | -
TGTGCCAGCTCATTACAGGGGAACTCACCCCTCCACTTT | CASSLQGNSPLHF | TRBJ1-6 | TRBV18 | - | TRBD1
TGTGCCAGCAGCTTGGCCGGGACAGTCTCTGGAAACACCATATATTTT | CASSLAGTVSGNTIYF | TRBJ1-3 | TRBV5-8 | - | TRBD1
TGTGCCAGCAGCTTAGGAGTCACCTACGAGCAGTACTTC | CASSLGVTYEQYF | TRBJ2-7 | TRBV11-2 | - | -
TGCGCCAGCAGCTTGGCCACGACAGGGATGAACACTGAAGCTTTCTTT | CASSLATTGMNTEAFF | TRBJ1-1 | TRBV5-1 | - | TRBD1
TGCAGCGTCGTTGGGCGCCGGGACAGCAGCACAGATACGCAGTATTTT | CSVVGRRDSSTDTQYF | TRBJ2-3 | TRBV29-1 | - | TRBD1
TGCGCCAGCAGTGAGGAAGAGTATTATGGCTACACCTTC | CASSEEEYYGYTF | TRBJ1-2 | TRBV10-2 | - | -
TGTGCCAGCTCACCAACACAGCCCCGAGAGACCCAGTACTTC | CASSPTQPRETQYF | TRBJ2-5 | TRBV18 | - | -
TGCGCCAGCAGCTTGGAAACTAGCGCTACAGATACGCAGTATTTT | CASSLETSATDTQYF | TRBJ2-3 | TRBV5-1 | - | TRBD2
TGCAGCGCCGGGACAGGGGGATACAATGAGCAGTTCTTC | CSAGTGGYNEQFF | TRBJ2-1 | TRBV29-1 | - | TRBD1
TGTGCCAGCCGCTCCGGGACAGAGCAGTTCTTC | CASRSGTEQFF | TRBJ2-1 | TRBV6-1 | - | -
TGTGCCAGCAGTGTGACGGCCCGGGGGGCTGGAAACACCATATATTTT | CASSVTARGAGNTIYF | TRBJ1-3 | TRBV2 | - | -
TGTGCCAGTAGTAACCCCCCGGGACAGGGTACGGGCTACACCTTC | CASSNPPGQGTGYTF | TRBJ1-2 | TRBV19 | once | TRBD1
TGTGCCAGCAGCTTGGGCGGGGGTGGACAGAGCTCTGGAAACACCATATATTTT | CASSLGGGGQSSGNTIYF | TRBJ1-3 | TRBV5-5 | - | -
TGTGCCAGCAGTGACCCCGGGACTGCAGATACGCAGTATTTT | CASSDPGTADTQYF | TRBJ2-3 | TRBV6-4 | - | -
TGTGCCAGTATAGCTAGGGGGAAGAACACTGAAGCTTTCTTT | CASIARGKNTEAFF | TRBJ1-1 | TRBV19 | - | -
TGTGCCAGCAGCGTAGTGGCAGGTTATGAGCAGTTCTTC | CASSVVAGYEQFF | TRBJ2-1 | TRBV9 | - | -
TGTGCCAGCAGTGCAGTTCCTGGGAACACTGAAGCTTTCTTT | CASSAVPGNTEAFF | TRBJ1-1 | TRBV6-1 | - | -
TGTGCCAGCAGTGACCCTAGCGGGGGGATAGCCAAAAACATTCAGTACTTC | CASSDPSGGIAKNIQYF | TRBJ2-4 | TRBV6-4 | - | TRBD2
TGTGCCAGCATTGCTCGGGGGAACCCGTCGACCCAGTACTTC | CASIARGNPSTQYF | TRBJ2-5 | TRBV6-1 | - | -
TGTGCCAGCAGTCCCCTCGGGACTAGCGGGAAAGAGACCCAGTACTTC | CASSPLGTSGKETQYF | TRBJ2-5 | TRBV28 | - | TRBD2
TGCAGCGTTGAAGAATGGCAGACAGGCGGCACTGAAGCTTTCTTT | CSVEEWQTGGTEAFF | TRBJ1-1 | TRBV29-1 | once | -
TGTGCCAGCAGCGTAGGGGTGGGAGCGTCGGCGGGTGAGCAGTTCTTC | CASSVGVGASAGEQFF | TRBJ2-1 | TRBV9 | - | -
TGTGCCAGCAGTCACCACAGGGGAAGAGGTGGCTACGAGCAGTACTTC | CASSHHRGRGGYEQYF | TRBJ2-7 | TRBV27 | once | TRBD1